This is a list of T cell receptor beta chains from one sample in a study of T cell responses to AZD1222 COVID-19 vaccine. The table came from immunoSEQ multiplex PCR; TCRdb's copy has only in-frame clones and leaves some out. The table shows about 90,000 clones, with 80% to 90% occurring only once. This specimen was peripheral blood, taken on day 0 of AZD1222 vaccination. The receptors were gathered from an adult in good health. CDR3s leave out the opening cysteine and the closing phenylalanine or tryptophan.

j_gene: TRBJ2-7
v_gene: TRBV30
CDR3aa: AWSSSDKFYEQY

j_gene: TRBJ1-5
v_gene: TRBV6-2/TRBV6-3
CDR3aa: ASSNPGLTYSNQPQH

j_gene: TRBJ2-1
v_gene: TRBV5-6
CDR3aa: ASSTADEPPYNEQF

j_gene: TRBJ2-7
v_gene: TRBV10-3
CDR3aa: AISDFRQSDSYEQY

j_gene: TRBJ1-3
v_gene: TRBV5-1
CDR3aa: ASSLTGGKGGNTIY

j_gene: TRBJ1-1
v_gene: TRBV2
CDR3aa: ASSDPRGGRDGGAF

j_gene: TRBJ1-2
v_gene: TRBV5-1
CDR3aa: ASRPGSPGDYYGYT

j_gene: TRBJ2-2
v_gene: TRBV14
CDR3aa: ASSLWTGGETGELF

j_gene: TRBJ1-2
v_gene: TRBV2
CDR3aa: ASSGDRLYGYT

j_gene: TRBJ1-1
v_gene: TRBV18
CDR3aa: ASSPSALNTEAF

j_gene: TRBJ1-2
v_gene: TRBV6-5
CDR3aa: ASSYSAGPPDPYT

j_gene: TRBJ2-7
v_gene: TRBV6-5
CDR3aa: ASRLADRHEQY

j_gene: TRBJ2-2
v_gene: TRBV5-1
CDR3aa: ASRLLRTENTGELF

j_gene: TRBJ1-1
v_gene: TRBV6-5
CDR3aa: ASSSQPSRTEAF

j_gene: TRBJ1-1
v_gene: TRBV19
CDR3aa: ASSNTGTENTEAF

j_gene: TRBJ2-1
v_gene: TRBV27
CDR3aa: ASSSQNGGFSEQF

j_gene: TRBJ1-4
v_gene: TRBV29-1
CDR3aa: SARESDRREKLF

j_gene: TRBJ1-4
v_gene: TRBV4-2
CDR3aa: ASSQGQPTNEKLF

j_gene: TRBJ1-1
v_gene: TRBV20-1
CDR3aa: SASQPQGNTEAF

j_gene: TRBJ1-3
v_gene: TRBV18
CDR3aa: ASSPPTARFGNTIY

j_gene: TRBJ2-4
v_gene: TRBV6-1
CDR3aa: ASSEGGGQNIQY

j_gene: TRBJ2-1
v_gene: TRBV5-4
CDR3aa: ASSLDPSSYNEQF

j_gene: TRBJ1-2
v_gene: TRBV13
CDR3aa: ASSTLQGLGYT

j_gene: TRBJ1-1
v_gene: TRBV2
CDR3aa: AGRRRTNTEAF